A selection of T cell receptor beta chains follows, all from one sample in a study of tumor-infiltrating lymphocytes in oesophageal squamous cell carcinoma. Using its own MiXCR run on the PCR reads, TCRdb lists one record per CDR3 protein. This table holds some 21,000 distinct CDR3 sequences, around two fifths found once. Sequencing was performed on esophageal tumor tissue. Receptors originate from a male donor with esophageal squamous cell carcinoma. CDR3s include the opening cysteine and the closing phenylalanine or tryptophan. The order of the fields is V gene, J gene, D gene, clone size, CDR3 DNA, CDR3 protein. D genes are given only for firm matches. Some rows mark clone size as missing; the rest say once, few, many or name a class of expanded clone.

v_gene: TRBV9
j_gene: TRBJ2-1
d_gene: TRBD2
abundance: NA
CDR3nt: TGTGCCAGCAGCGTAGGACTAGCCTATGAGCAGTTCTTC
CDR3aa: CASSVGLAYEQFF

v_gene: TRBV7-9
j_gene: TRBJ2-1
d_gene: NA
abundance: medium-sized
CDR3nt: TGTGCCAGCAGCTTGGAGAATGAGCAGTTCTTC
CDR3aa: CASSLENEQFF

v_gene: TRBV7-2
j_gene: TRBJ1-2
d_gene: TRBD1
abundance: many
CDR3nt: TGTGCCAGCAGCGCGACACCGCTAGGTACAGGGGACAAAGGCTACACCTTC
CDR3aa: CASSATPLGTGDKGYTF

v_gene: TRBV6-6
j_gene: TRBJ2-7
d_gene: NA
abundance: medium-sized
CDR3nt: TGTGCCAGCAGTTACTCGAAAATCCCTTTTGAGCAGTACTTC
CDR3aa: CASSYSKIPFEQYF

v_gene: TRBV7-8
j_gene: TRBJ2-1
d_gene: TRBD2
abundance: NA
CDR3nt: TGTGCCAGCAGCTTAGTGGTAGCGGGAGAGCAGTTCTTC
CDR3aa: CASSLVVAGEQFF

v_gene: TRBV9
j_gene: TRBJ2-3
d_gene: TRBD1
abundance: NA
CDR3nt: TGTGCCAGCAGCGGGGGACAGGGGAGCACAGATACGCAGTATTTT
CDR3aa: CASSGGQGSTDTQYF

v_gene: TRBV27
j_gene: TRBJ2-6
d_gene: NA
abundance: NA
CDR3nt: NA
CDR3aa: CASSFRGIWLHLRF

v_gene: TRBV12-3/TRBV12-4
j_gene: TRBJ2-5
d_gene: NA
abundance: many
CDR3nt: TGTGCCAGCAGTTTCCGCAGCGGCCGGGAGACCCAGTACTTC
CDR3aa: CASSFRSGRETQYF

v_gene: TRBV7-3
j_gene: TRBJ2-7
d_gene: TRBD2
abundance: NA
CDR3nt: TGTGCCAGCAGCCCGGGAGGGGGGTACGAGCAGTACTTC
CDR3aa: CASSPGGGYEQYF

v_gene: TRBV7-6
j_gene: TRBJ2-1
d_gene: NA
abundance: medium-sized
CDR3nt: TGTGCCAGCAGAAGTCCATACAATGAGCAGTTCTTC
CDR3aa: CASRSPYNEQFF

v_gene: TRBV7-6
j_gene: TRBJ2-5
d_gene: NA
abundance: NA
CDR3nt: TGTGCCAGCAGCCCTTATCAAGAGACCCAGTACTTC
CDR3aa: CASSPYQETQYF

v_gene: TRBV27
j_gene: TRBJ1-2
d_gene: TRBD1
abundance: many
CDR3nt: TGTGCCAGCAGCCTGGACAGGGCAGGCGGGTACTATGGCTACACCTTC
CDR3aa: CASSLDRAGGYYGYTF

v_gene: TRBV28
j_gene: TRBJ2-3
d_gene: TRBD2
abundance: NA
CDR3nt: TGTGCCAGCAGTTCGACTAGCGGGGGGGTTCGGGATACGCAGTATTTT
CDR3aa: CASSSTSGGVRDTQYF

v_gene: TRBV6-1
j_gene: TRBJ2-3
d_gene: TRBD1
abundance: NA
CDR3nt: TGTGCCAGCAGAGTACAGGGGGCTACAGATACGCAGTATTTT
CDR3aa: CASRVQGATDTQYF

v_gene: TRBV28
j_gene: TRBJ2-7
d_gene: TRBD2
abundance: NA
CDR3nt: TGTGCCAGCAGTTACAGCGGGAGGGTTTACGAGCAGTACTTC
CDR3aa: CASSYSGRVYEQYF

v_gene: TRBV5-1
j_gene: TRBJ1-3
d_gene: NA
abundance: many
CDR3nt: TGCGCCAGCAGCGAGGGGACAAGCTCTGGAAACACCATATATTTT
CDR3aa: CASSEGTSSGNTIYF

v_gene: TRBV9
j_gene: TRBJ2-2
d_gene: NA
abundance: few
CDR3nt: TGTGCCAGCCTTACAGGGCCCGGGGAGCTGTTTTTT
CDR3aa: CASLTGPGELFF

v_gene: TRBV5-1
j_gene: TRBJ2-1
d_gene: TRBD2
abundance: NA
CDR3nt: TGCGCCAGCAGCTACCGACTAGCGGAATCTTTGACGCAGTTCTTC
CDR3aa: CASSYRLAESLTQFF

v_gene: TRBV7-6
j_gene: TRBJ2-5
d_gene: NA
abundance: NA
CDR3nt: TGTGCTAGCAGCCCAGGGGGGACGGGGGGGCGAGAGACCCAGTACTTC
CDR3aa: CASSPGGTGGRETQYF

v_gene: TRBV7-2
j_gene: TRBJ1-2
d_gene: NA
abundance: once
CDR3nt: TGTGCCAGCAGCTTAGACAGGATGGACTATGGCTACACCTTC
CDR3aa: CASSLDRMDYGYTF

v_gene: TRBV12-3/TRBV12-4
j_gene: TRBJ1-1
d_gene: TRBD1
abundance: many
CDR3nt: TGTGCCAGCAGTTTAAAACGGGACAGGGAGGACACTGAAGCTTTCTTT
CDR3aa: CASSLKRDREDTEAFF

v_gene: TRBV7-2
j_gene: TRBJ2-4
d_gene: NA
abundance: NA
CDR3nt: TGTGCCAGCAGCTTAGTACAGGGAGGTTTAAACATTCAGTACTTC
CDR3aa: CASSLVQGGLNIQYF

v_gene: TRBV2
j_gene: TRBJ2-5
d_gene: TRBD1
abundance: NA
CDR3nt: TGTGCCAGAAGGGACAGTACATACCAAGAGACCCAGTACTTC
CDR3aa: CARRDSTYQETQYF

v_gene: TRBV9
j_gene: TRBJ2-1
d_gene: TRBD2
abundance: NA
CDR3nt: TGTGCCAGCAGCACCAGCGGGGGCTCCTACAATGAGCAGTTCTTC
CDR3aa: CASSTSGGSYNEQFF

v_gene: TRBV2
j_gene: TRBJ1-6
d_gene: NA
abundance: NA
CDR3nt: TGTGCCAGCAGTGAGCTCACCTACGAGCAGTACTTT
CDR3aa: CASSELTYEQYF

v_gene: TRBV7-2
j_gene: TRBJ2-5
d_gene: TRBD2
abundance: once
CDR3nt: TGTGCCAGCAGCTTCCATTTAGCGGGGGGGGGAGAGACCCAGTACTTC
CDR3aa: CASSFHLAGGGETQYF

v_gene: TRBV11-2
j_gene: TRBJ2-1
d_gene: TRBD2
abundance: once
CDR3nt: TGTGCCAGCAGCCCACAACGACTAGCGAACAATGAGCAGTTCTTC
CDR3aa: CASSPQRLANNEQFF

v_gene: TRBV15
j_gene: TRBJ2-7
d_gene: NA
abundance: NA
CDR3nt: TGTGCCACCAGCAGAGATAGCCGCTACGAGCAGTACTTC
CDR3aa: CATSRDSRYEQYF

v_gene: TRBV7-2
j_gene: TRBJ1-5
d_gene: TRBD1
abundance: NA
CDR3nt: TGTGCCAGCACCGGGGACAGCTTAAATCAGCCCCAGCATTTT
CDR3aa: CASTGDSLNQPQHF

v_gene: TRBV7-3
j_gene: TRBJ2-2
d_gene: NA
abundance: many
CDR3nt: TGTGCCAGCAGCTTACACGAGGCCGGGGAGCTGTTTTTT
CDR3aa: CASSLHEAGELFF

v_gene: TRBV10-3
j_gene: TRBJ2-6
d_gene: TRBD1
abundance: many
CDR3nt: TGTGCCATCAAGGCGCGGACAGGGGGCTCTGGGGCCAACGTCCTGACTTTC
CDR3aa: CAIKARTGGSGANVLTF

v_gene: TRBV7-3
j_gene: TRBJ2-1
d_gene: NA
abundance: many
CDR3nt: TGTGCCAGCAGCTTAGGGGGGTGGGGTGAGCAGTTCTTC
CDR3aa: CASSLGGWGEQFF

v_gene: TRBV7-2
j_gene: TRBJ1-2
d_gene: NA
abundance: NA
CDR3nt: TGTGCCAGCAGCTTAAGTGGGGGATTGTCTAACTATGGCTACACCTTC
CDR3aa: CASSLSGGLSNYGYTF

v_gene: TRBV19
j_gene: TRBJ2-6
d_gene: NA
abundance: once
CDR3nt: NA
CDR3aa: CASSIPQGKVWLHLRF

v_gene: TRBV3-1
j_gene: TRBJ1-4
d_gene: NA
abundance: NA
CDR3nt: TGTGCCAGCAGCCAACGACAGTATAATGAAAAACTGTTTTTT
CDR3aa: CASSQRQYNEKLFF

v_gene: TRBV6-4
j_gene: TRBJ2-2
d_gene: NA
abundance: NA
CDR3nt: TGTGCCAGCAGTGCCACCGGAGACACCGGGGAGCTGTTTTTT
CDR3aa: CASSATGDTGELFF

v_gene: TRBV12-3/TRBV12-4
j_gene: TRBJ1-4
d_gene: TRBD1
abundance: many
CDR3nt: TGTGCCAGCAGAAGGGACAGGGTCTATAATGAAAAACTGTTTTTT
CDR3aa: CASRRDRVYNEKLFF

v_gene: TRBV2
j_gene: TRBJ1-5
d_gene: NA
abundance: NA
CDR3nt: TGTGCCAGCAAGGGACCTCAAGGCAATCAGCCCCAGCATTTT
CDR3aa: CASKGPQGNQPQHF

v_gene: TRBV5-1
j_gene: TRBJ2-3
d_gene: NA
abundance: many
CDR3nt: TGCGCCAGCAGCTTGATAGGGTTCGGCACAGATACGCAGTATTTT
CDR3aa: CASSLIGFGTDTQYF

v_gene: TRBV27
j_gene: TRBJ2-7
d_gene: TRBD2
abundance: NA
CDR3nt: TGTGCCAGCAGTTTGACTAGCGGCAGGATCTCCTACGAGCAGTACTTC
CDR3aa: CASSLTSGRISYEQYF

v_gene: TRBV7-2
j_gene: TRBJ2-3
d_gene: TRBD1
abundance: NA
CDR3nt: TGTGCCAGCAGCACTCTACAGGGGAGCACAGATACGCAGTATTTT
CDR3aa: CASSTLQGSTDTQYF

v_gene: TRBV7-8
j_gene: TRBJ2-5
d_gene: NA
abundance: few
CDR3nt: TGTGCCAGCAGGAAAACTCGAGACTATTATGAGACCCAGTACTTC
CDR3aa: CASRKTRDYYETQYF

v_gene: TRBV2
j_gene: TRBJ2-1
d_gene: NA
abundance: many
CDR3nt: TGTGCCAGCAGTGAAGGATACCTTATAGGCAATGAGCAGTTCTTC
CDR3aa: CASSEGYLIGNEQFF

v_gene: TRBV7-2
j_gene: TRBJ2-2
d_gene: NA
abundance: NA
CDR3nt: TGTGCCAGCAGCTTAGCCCCCAGGGGTTACACCGGGGAGCTGTTTTTT
CDR3aa: CASSLAPRGYTGELFF

v_gene: TRBV7-2
j_gene: TRBJ2-2
d_gene: TRBD1
abundance: few
CDR3nt: TGTGCCAGCAGCCCGGGACAGGGTGCCGGGGAGCTGTTTTTT
CDR3aa: CASSPGQGAGELFF

v_gene: TRBV7-3
j_gene: TRBJ2-1
d_gene: NA
abundance: NA
CDR3nt: TGTGCCAGCAGCTTAGCGTTCGATGAGCAGTTCTTC
CDR3aa: CASSLAFDEQFF